This TCR beta chain was sequenced in a study of T cell responses to AZD1222 COVID-19 vaccine. General study findings and limits: An increase in Spike-specific TCR breadth and depth was observed after two AZD1222 doses. Only after the peak T cell response were repertoires sampled. Seropositive at baseline were only a handful of AZD1222 recipients.

J lost 0 bases, V lost 1 base, and 13 bases had no gene match. Germline assignment: CDR1 LGHNA and CDR2 YNFKEQ. The CDR3 extends over 20 amino acids. Sequencing was performed with immunoSEQ multiplex PCR; in TCRdb, only in-frame clones are kept and a portion is missing. The data hold 110,000 to 150,000 clones, with around 91% observed a single time. To note about this clone: Its antigen is undetermined.

The origin of this receptor is an adult in good health. Sequencing used peripheral blood, obtained on day 0 of AZD1222 vaccination. The rearrangement joins TRBV4-2 to TRBJ2-3, with 10 nucleotides matching TRBD2. The CDR3 here is CASSQGPYSGGHTSTDTQYF. The CDR3 DNA sequence: TGTGCCAGCAGCCAAGGGCCCTATAGCGGGGGGCATACTAGCACAGATACGCAGTATTTT.